This T cell receptor beta chain was recorded in a study of blood T cell repertoires in COVID-19 (TCRdb year 2020). With regard to the full study: Samples covering the acute and convalescent phases of COVID-19 were provided by collaborators in the United States, Italy and Spain. The samples were drawn from two sources: the first 160 participants of the ongoing ImmuneRACE study, and approximately 1,300 subjects contributed by 6 global collaborators. The prospective study material was composed of cDNA or gDNA derived from T cells, B-cell-depleted T cells, or PBMCs. A freely available public database, intended as a resource for researchers studying the immune response to SARS-CoV-2, is where the repertoires were released. The dataset comprised deeply sampled blood TCRbeta repertoires from subjects exposed to, actively infected with, or recovered from COVID-19. Where available, HLA class I and class II types were obtained from metadata supplied by the sample provider rather than from assay-based typing. Sample metadata almost always included a de-identified subject ID, COVID-19 status, age in years and sex. Study-wide findings and limitations: The amount of clinical and demographic metadata varied by source and participant and was provided uncurated.

The germline V end is reduced by 8 bases and the J end by 5 bases; junction bases left unmatched: 7. CDR1 and CDR2, looked up from the germline V gene, are SNHLY and FYNNEI. The CDR3, cysteine through phenylalanine, is 14 amino acids long. Left in the record is the CDR3 DNA by itself, 42 bases read in frame from the first base. Collaborating institutions collected whole blood in K2EDTA tubes following their own protocols. Collaborator samples were shipped for TCRbeta analysis as frozen whole blood, isolated PBMCs, or DNA extracted from either sample type. About this clone itself: Which antigen it targets is not known. No base quality information exists; no much larger clone differs at one position.

The immunoSEQ Assay, a bias-controlled multiplex PCR, was used to amplify TCRbeta CDR3 regions from genomic DNA. Per the original workflow: Nucleated cell counts per sample were estimated from amplification of reference gene primers within the assay. Sequence reads were collapsed and filtered to measure the absolute abundance of every unique TCRbeta CDR3 rearrangement. For each sample, productive Simpson clonality was calculated by taking the square root of Simpson's diversity index across productive rearrangements. This is the immuneACCESS table as TCRdb keeps it, with only in-frame sequences that have V and J called. A part of the clones is gone; compared with another copy, unresolved V genes explain less than half, and the rest is unexplained. V, J and clone size derive from that table, while D and trimming were established from the DNA sequence. This sample holds around 65,000 clones; approximately 78% were observed only once. The leading ten clones occupy 10% to 15% of the sample.

Rearrangement joined TRBV2 to TRBJ2-7, with 12 middle bases fitting TRBD2. This TCR derives from a human donor in a cohort sampled during active COVID-19. Sequenced sample: peripheral blood. The CDR3 reads as follows: CASVRTSGIDEQYF. The nucleotide sequence is given as TGTGCCAGCGTCCGGACTAGCGGGATCGACGAGCAGTACTTC.